A single sample is the source of the 25 T cell receptor beta chains below, sequenced in a study of vaccination effects on CD4 cells after COVID-19. For these receptors, no antigen is known. This table comes from immunoSEQ multiplex PCR, and its TCRdb copy is limited to in-frame clones, with some not included. The table lists around 28,000 clones, more than 60% of them singletons. With the ViraFEST assay, the study expanded antigen-specific CD4+ T cells using viral peptide pools, then sequenced them. The authors isolated CD4+ T cells after approximately 9 days of culture. Recipients of the vaccine had no prior SARS-CoV-2 infection and negative nucleocapsid antibodies. Specimen: CD4+ T cells from PBMCs cultured with SARS-CoV-2 spike peptides, collected before COVID-19 vaccination. All receptors come from a human donor who received a COVID-19 vaccine.

The chain joins TRBV7-9 to TRBJ2-1; maybe TRBD2 (7 bases). Per the germline V gene, CDR1 is SEHNR and CDR2 is FQNEAQ (reference sequence). CDR3 size: 16 residues. Trimming stripped 2 bases from V and 9 bases from J, with 20 bases between. The CDR3, as DNA: TGTGCCAGCAGCTTAAACCGATGGGGGGGGCCGGGTGAGCAGTTCTTC. It codes for CASSLNRWGGPGEQFF.

This clone came up a few times. V gene TRBV27 combines with J gene TRBJ1-3; D may be TRBD1 (5 bases). With 5 bases removed from V and 0 bases from J, the gap between germline ends came to 11 bases. Germline CDR1 MNHEY, CDR2 SMNVEV (reference sequence). The CDR3 has 15 residues. The CDR3 here is CASSMTASSGNTIYF. DNA for the CDR3: TGTGCCAGCAGTATGACAGCCAGCTCTGGAAACACCATATATTTT.

This chain joins TRBV18 and TRBJ2-1, with D uncertain. Germline CDR1 reads KGHSH; CDR2 reads LQKENI. The germline V and J ends were trimmed by 2 bases and 0 bases, with 8 bases remaining between them. The CDR3 has 15 residues. The CDR3 spells CASSPDSSSYNEQFF. The CDR3 bases are TGTGCCAGCTCACCAGACTCGAGCTCCTACAATGAGCAGTTCTTC.

CDR3 amino acids: CASSSLVGGLYSYEQYF. In DNA, the CDR3 is TGTGCCAGCAGCTCACTCGTGGGGGGCCTATATTCCTACGAGCAGTACTTC. The chain joins TRBV28 to TRBJ2-7; the D gene could be TRBD1 or TRBD2 (6 bases each). From germline, CDR1 is MDHEN and CDR2 SYDVKM. This CDR3 comprises 17 residues. Deletions cut 6 bases from V and 1 base from J, with 22 bases between.

This clone has a handful of counts. This chain's CDR3 is CASSSMSGQPQHF. The DNA of the CDR3 is TGCGCCAGCAGCTCGATGAGCGGGCAGCCCCAGCATTTT. The chain is built from TRBV5-1 and TRBJ1-5; no firm D call. V lost 3 bases to trimming and J lost 7 bases, with 11 bases between them. From germline, CDR1 is SGHRS and CDR2 YFSETQ. This CDR3 has 13 residues.

J is TRBJ2-2 and V is TRBV9; TRBD2 agrees at 8 bases. The J segment lost 6 bases and the V segment lost 2 bases, leaving 6 bases of the junction unmatched. The CDR3 loop spans 15 amino acids. CDR1 is SGDLS, CDR2 YYNGEE, per germline. The CDR3 spells CASSVFSGDSGELFF. CDR3 sequence (DNA): TGTGCCAGCAGCGTCTTTAGCGGGGACTCCGGGGAGCTGTTTTTT.

The chain employs TRBV6-1 and TRBJ2-7; 9 bases line up with TRBD1. The trim removed 4 bases at V and 3 bases at J, leaving 13 bases unmatched. The CDR3 contains 17 residues. Germline values: CDR1 MNHNS, CDR2 SASEGT. CDR3 sequence reads: CASSGGAGTGNGYEQYF. In DNA form, the CDR3 reads TGTGCCAGCAGTGGGGGGGCCGGGACAGGGAATGGCTACGAGCAGTACTTC.

CDR3 amino acids: CASSLDPSNQPQHF. CDR3 coding DNA: TGTGCCAGCTCATTAGACCCTAGCAATCAGCCCCAGCATTTT. The chain joins TRBV18 to TRBJ1-5; the D is unclear. From germline, CDR1 is KGHSH and CDR2 LQKENI. V shed 5 bases and J shed 0 bases, with 8 bases lying between them. There are 14 residues in the CDR3.

V gene TRBV29-1 combines with J gene TRBJ1-5, with D perhaps matching TRBD1 (6 bases). Trimming left V 3 bases short and J 6 bases short, with 27 bases between. The CDR3 runs to 18 residues. In germline, CDR1 is SQVTM, CDR2 ANQGSEA. CDR3: CSVEPDRSKALQGQPQHF. The CDR3 nucleotides read TGCAGCGTTGAGCCCGACAGGAGCAAAGCCCTTCAAGGTCAGCCCCAGCATTTT.

This chain connects TRBV4-1 to TRBJ1-1, with 11 nucleotides matching TRBD1. With 4 bases clipped from V and 4 bases from J, the junction kept 8 bases outside the gene matches. This CDR3 contains 16 residues. CDR1 and CDR2 (germline): MGHRA, YSYEKL. CDR3 nucleotides: TGCGCCAGCAGCCGGAGGGGAGGGACAGGGGGCACTGAAGCTTTCTTT. It is translated as CASSRRGGTGGTEAFF.

The chain employs TRBV5-1 and TRBJ1-2; the match to TRBD1 covers 7 bases. CDR1 and CDR2 from the germline V gene are SGHRS and YFSETQ. After removal of 0 bases from V and 4 bases from J, the junction contained 6 bases not matched to a gene. The CDR3 is made up of 15 amino acids. CDR3: CASSLDRQGGYGYTF. DNA of the CDR3: TGCGCCAGCAGCTTGGACCGACAGGGCGGCTATGGCTACACCTTC.

This clone showed up just a few times. The chain combines TRBV6-5 with TRBJ1-1; D is uncertain. The germline V gene encodes CDR1 MNHEY and CDR2 SVGAGI. Between the trimmed V and J ends, which lost 4 bases and 0 bases, there was a span of 9 bases. The CDR3 sequence is 14 residues long. The DNA for the CDR3 is TGTGCCAGCAGTTCGACGGCTATGAACACTGAAGCTTTCTTT. Translated, it gives CASSSTAMNTEAFF.

This clone has a handful of counts. This chain uses TRBV6-1 with TRBJ1-2; unclear D gene. This CDR3 region has 14 residues. V lost 1 base, J lost 8 bases, and 14 bases lay in between. Germline-derived CDR1 and CDR2 are MNHNS and SASEGT. This CDR3 reads CASSEDARARGYTF. The CDR3 nucleotides are TGTGCCAGCAGTGAAGACGCTCGAGCCCGGGGCTACACCTTC.

V usage is TRBV30 and J usage is TRBJ2-7; the match to TRBD1 covers 10 bases. The CDR3 has 15 amino acids. Per germline, CDR1 GTSNPN and CDR2 SVGIG (reference sequence). J gave up 5 bases and V 0 bases, and 7 bases lay outside the gene matches. As DNA, the CDR3 is TGTGCCTGGAGTGTACTGGGACAGGGGTCACACGAGCAGTACTTC. This sequence encodes CAWSVLGQGSHEQYF.

The rearrangement joins TRBV11-2 to TRBJ2-3; D perhaps matches TRBD2 (5 bases). Germline V gene lookup returns CDR1 SGHAT and CDR2 FQNNGV. The CDR3 contains 18 residues. Deletions cut 5 bases from V and 2 bases from J, with 23 bases between. The CDR3 DNA follows: TGTGCCAGCAGCCCTACGTTGGACTGGAGGAGAACCACAGATACGCAGTATTTT. It yields the protein CASSPTLDWRRTTDTQYF.

The V call is TRBV10-3, the J call TRBJ2-7; TRBD1 matches at 10 bases. Per the germline V gene, CDR1 is ENHRY and CDR2 is SYGVKD. The CDR3 is made up of 16 amino acids. Trimming removed 3 bases from V and 2 bases from J; junction bases left unmatched: 7. CDR3 sequence reads: CAISDPSGTGAYEQYF. The CDR3 DNA follows: TGTGCCATCAGTGACCCCTCCGGGACAGGGGCCTACGAGCAGTACTTC.

This chain joins TRBV4-1 and TRBJ1-5; 8 bases are shared with TRBD1. J lost 5 bases, V lost 2 bases, and 5 bases had no gene match. The CDR3 totals 15 residues. The germline CDR1 and CDR2 sequences are MGHRA and YSYEKL. CDR3 protein: CASSQLGQVDQPQHF. DNA of the CDR3: TGCGCCAGCAGCCAACTGGGACAGGTCGATCAGCCCCAGCATTTT.

This chain links TRBV15 with TRBJ1-5; D is undetermined. Germline V CDR1 and CDR2: LNHNV, YYDKDF (reference sequence). V lost 5 bases and J lost 9, with 20 bases in between. The CDR3 is 15 amino acids. The CDR3 DNA is TGTGCCACCAGCGGCCGTCGGACGGCTCGATGGCCCCAGCATTTT. Its protein is CATSGRRTARWPQHF.

The rearrangement uses TRBV2 and TRBJ1-1; no reliable D call. The CDR3 has 11 residues. Deletions cut 8 bases from V and 1 base from J, with 5 bases between. Germline values: CDR1 SNHLY, CDR2 FYNNEI. DNA for the CDR3: TGTGCCAGCGAAAAGAACACTGAAGCTTTCTTT. Translating gives CASEKNTEAFF.

This clone was recorded a few times. The gene calls are TRBV18 and TRBJ2-7; 11 bases agree with TRBD1. Trimming took 4 bases from V and 2 from J; bases not matched to a gene: 4. This CDR3 is 15 amino acids long. Germline-derived CDR1 and CDR2 are KGHSH and LQKENI. CDR3 in DNA: TGTGCCAGCTCACTCCCGGGACAGGGGGCCTACGAGCAGTACTTC. As protein: CASSLPGQGAYEQYF.

The chain employs TRBV27 and TRBJ2-3; a weak D match, TRBD2 (5 bases). V was clipped by 2 bases and J by 6 bases, with 12 bases between them. The CDR3 runs 14 residues. Germline V gene data show CDR1 as MNHEY and CDR2 as SMNVEV (reference sequence). CDR3 nucleotide sequence: TGTGCCAGCAGTTTAAGTCGAGGGATGGATACGCAGTATTTT. Protein product: CASSLSRGMDTQYF.

This chain uses TRBV30 with TRBJ1-2; D remains ambiguous. Germline V CDR1 and CDR2: GTSNPN, SVGIG (reference sequence). The V end was cut by 0 bases, the J end by 4 bases, with 3 bases between. This CDR3 spans 11 amino acids. The chain's CDR3 is CAWSVSYGYTF. The CDR3 DNA is TGTGCCTGGAGTGTATCCTATGGCTACACCTTC.

The chain has TRBV30 and TRBJ2-3; TRBD2 matches at 12 bases. The germline V gene has CDR1 GTSNPN and CDR2 SVGIG (reference sequence). The CDR3 runs to 16 residues. V shed 0 bases and J 2 bases; nucleotides not matched to a gene: 3. This chain's CDR3 is CAWSVGLAGYTDTQYF. Written as DNA, the CDR3 is TGTGCCTGGAGTGTAGGACTAGCGGGGTACACAGATACGCAGTATTTT. Full variable domain (missing parts from reference TRBV30 and TRBJ2-3): SQTIHQWPATLVQPVGSPLSLECTVEGTSNPNLYWYRQAAGRGLQLLFYSVGIGQISSEVPQNLSASRPQDRQFILSSKKLLLSDSGFYLCAWSVGLAGYTDTQYFGPGTRLTVL.

A few counts support this clone. The chain carries TRBV2 and TRBJ1-5; D remains ambiguous. The germline gives CDR1 SNHLY, CDR2 FYNNEI. The CDR3 runs to 13 residues. V was shortened by 8 bases and J by 3 bases, with 11 bases between the two germline ends. The CDR3, as DNA: TGTGCCAGCGGTAAGCCTTCCAATCAGCCCCAGCATTTT. Translation gives CASGKPSNQPQHF.

The genes are TRBV28 and TRBJ2-3; perhaps TRBD1 as D (5 bases). The CDR3 extends over 14 amino acids. CDR1 is MDHEN, CDR2 SYDVKM, per germline. Trimming took off 4 bases at V and 0 bases at J, with 8 bases between the two ends. CDR3 sequence: CASSSPGSTDTQYF. The CDR3 nucleotides are TGTGCCAGCAGTTCCCCAGGGAGCACAGATACGCAGTATTTT.